The 30 T cell receptor beta chains in this list originate from one sample, sequenced in a study of radiation and T cells in renal cell carcinoma. Time point indicated: baseline pretreatment blood. Regarding treatment: 15 Gy SBRT to primary tumor, nephrectomy 4 weeks later. TCRdb keeps only in-frame clones here, not all; method: immunoSEQ multiplex PCR. The table includes 70,000 to 95,000 clones, 82% detected once. This specimen consisted of blood, obtained from a patient whose treatment included radiotherapy and nephrectomy. The receptors were sampled from a man aged 55 to 69 with renal cell carcinoma.

This chain connects TRBV6-1 to TRBJ1-2; TRBD1 might be the D (6 bases). Trimming pared 6 bases from V and 8 bases from J, leaving 22 bases between. CDR3 size: 15 residues. The V gene's germline CDR1 is MNHNS and CDR2 SASEGT. The DNA for the CDR3 is TGTGCCAGCAGCCCCTGGGGGGCAGGGTCTGGCGGCTACACCTTC. This encodes CASSPWGAGSGGYTF.

The rearrangement joins TRBV9 to TRBJ2-1, with TRBD2 matching over 10 bases. Germline-derived CDR1 and CDR2 are SGDLS and YYNGEE. Trimming cost V 3 bases and J 9 bases; bases outside gene matches: 9. The CDR3 consists of 15 residues. In DNA form, the CDR3 reads TGTGCCAGCAGCGCGTTAGCGGGAGGCGTCGGTGAGCAGTTCTTC. Its translation: CASSALAGGVGEQFF.

The V and J genes are TRBV5-6 and TRBJ2-5; D is possibly TRBD1 (5 bases). V shed 0 bases and J shed 3 bases, with 18 bases lying between them. The germline CDR1 and CDR2 sequences are SGHDT and YYEEEE. The CDR3 has 17 amino acids. CDR3 nucleotides: TGTGCCAGCAGCTTGGGGTGGTCAGGGATGTTGGAAGAGACCCAGTACTTC. It encodes CASSLGWSGMLEETQYF. Supplemented by reference TRBV5-6 and TRBJ2-5, the full variable domain reads DAGVTQSPTHLIKTRGQQVTLRCSPKSGHDTVSWYQQALGQGPQFIFQYYEEEERQRGNFPDRFSGHQFPNYSSELNVNALLLGDSALYLCASSLGWSGMLEETQYFGPGTRLLVL.

The chain carries TRBV28 and TRBJ1-1; weak D call: TRBD1 (6 bases). Germline CDR1 and CDR2: MDHEN and SYDVKM. The CDR3 contains 13 residues. The V end was cut by 3 bases, the J end by 4 bases, with 9 bases between. DNA for the CDR3: TGTGCCAGCAGTTTGATAGGGGGCACTGAAGCTTTCTTT. This gives the protein CASSLIGGTEAFF.

The chain recombines TRBV19 with TRBJ1-5; 7 bases are shared with TRBD1. CDR1 is LNHDA, CDR2 SQIVND, per germline (reference sequence). V lost 6 bases and J lost 0; bases outside the gene matches: 5. The CDR3 runs to 15 residues. The CDR3 is CASRQGLGSNQPQHF. Written as DNA, the CDR3 is TGTGCCAGTAGACAGGGGCTGGGTAGCAATCAGCCCCAGCATTTT.

The chain recombines TRBV6-1 with TRBJ1-2; TRBD1 aligns across 9 bases. CDR1 is MNHNS, CDR2 SASEGT, per germline. The CDR3 contains 15 residues. Trimming at V came to 6 bases and at J to 2 bases, leaving 7 bases not matched to a gene. This CDR3 reads CASRREGQGNYGYTF. In DNA, the CDR3 is TGTGCCAGCAGAAGGGAGGGACAGGGAAACTATGGCTACACCTTC.

The chain links TRBV7-2 to TRBJ2-5; unclear D gene. Trimming took 2 bases from V and 1 from J, leaving 2 bases between them. Germline CDR1 reads SGHTA; CDR2 reads FQGNSA. The CDR3 covers 12 residues. Here the CDR3 DNA reads TGTGCCAGCAGCTTACCCCAAGAGACCCAGTACTTC. It codes for CASSLPQETQYF.

The chain is built from TRBV11-2 and TRBJ2-7; D not certain. Germline CDR1 and CDR2: SGHAT and FQNNGV. With 1 base removed from V and 6 bases from J, the gap between germline ends came to 10 bases. The CDR3 loop spans 13 amino acids. CDR3 in DNA: TGTGCCAGCAGCTTAGGGTCAGTGGGCGAGCAGTACTTC. Its protein product is CASSLGSVGEQYF. Full variable domain (remainder filled in from reference TRBV11-2 and TRBJ2-7): EAGVAQSPRYKIIEKRQSVAFWCNPISGHATLYWYQQILGQGPKLLIQFQNNGVVDDSQLPKDRFSAERLKGVDSTLKIQPAKLEDSAVYLCASSLGSVGEQYFGPGTRLTVT.

To note about this clone: A clone one base away is much larger, so this may be a read error. J is TRBJ2-5 and V is TRBV6-5; TRBD2 matches at 14 bases. The last part of the DNA fits TRBJ2-7 better; the J call may be wrong. The length of the CDR3 is 15 residues. Germline lookup yields CDR1 MNHEY and CDR2 SVGAGI. The CDR3 DNA reads TGTGCCAGCAGTCCAGGGACTAGCGGGAGCTACGAGCAGTACTTC. Translated: CASSPGTSGSYEQYF.

The chain carries TRBV19 and TRBJ2-1; a possible D gene is TRBD2 (5 bases). Germline CDR1 reads LNHDA; CDR2 reads SQIVND (reference sequence). V gave up 6 bases and J gave up 7 bases, with 16 bases separating them. The CDR3 spans 14 residues. The CDR3, as DNA: TGTGCCAGTAGAAAGCAGGAGAGAGGGAATGAGCAGTTCTTC. The encoded protein is CASRKQERGNEQFF.

The rearrangement links TRBV2 to TRBJ2-2; 10 bases align to TRBD2. V lost 6 bases and J lost 5; bases outside the gene matches: 3. There are 14 residues in the CDR3. Germline assignment: CDR1 SNHLY and CDR2 FYNNEI. The DNA of the CDR3 is TGTGCCAGCAGAGCGGGACTAGCGACCGGGGAGCTGTTTTTT. The encoded protein is CASRAGLATGELFF.

V usage is TRBV19 and J usage is TRBJ2-3; no clear D gene. The V and J ends lost 3 bases and 9 bases respectively, with 19 bases between them. The CDR3 contains 15 residues. The V gene's germline CDR1 is LNHDA and CDR2 SQIVND (reference sequence). CDR3 loop: CASSIVAMPGGTQYF. The CDR3 DNA sequence: TGTGCCAGTAGTATTGTAGCTATGCCCGGTGGGACGCAGTATTTT.

The V and J genes are TRBV27 and TRBJ1-2; 10 positions match TRBD1. The germline V gene has CDR1 MNHEY and CDR2 SMNVEV (reference sequence). This CDR3 has 15 residues. Trimming cost V 4 bases and J 4 bases; bases outside gene matches: 6. The CDR3 loop is CASSSGQGTPYGYTF. CDR3 sequence (DNA): TGTGCCAGCAGTTCGGGACAGGGGACGCCCTATGGCTACACCTTC.

The CDR3 coding sequence is TGTGCCAGCAGCCCAGGGTTCGATCAGCCCCAGCATTTT. It specifies CASSPGFDQPQHF. The chain is built from TRBV5-8 and TRBJ1-5; D may be TRBD1 (5 bases). V dropped 4 bases and J dropped 5 bases, with 10 bases sitting between them. Germline V lookup: CDR1 SGHTS, CDR2 YDEGEE. CDR3 length: 13 amino acids.

The gene calls are TRBV6-1 and TRBJ2-5, with 11 bases identical to TRBD1. The V segment lost 1 base and the J segment 4 bases; nucleotides outside the gene matches: 2. Germline V gene sequence: CDR1 MNHNS, CDR2 SASEGT. The CDR3 totals 15 residues. Written as DNA, the CDR3 is TGTGCCAGCAGTGAAGGGGGACAGGGGGGAGAGACCCAGTACTTC. Translated, it gives CASSEGGQGGETQYF.

The rearrangement uses TRBV5-5 and TRBJ2-2; perhaps TRBD1 as D (6 bases). This CDR3 contains 15 residues. Looked up from germline, CDR1 is SGHKS and CDR2 is YYEKEE (reference sequence). V lost 7 bases to trimming and J lost 3 bases, with 16 bases between them. The CDR3 region is CASDTQGSDTGELFF. The CDR3 coding sequence is TGTGCCAGCGATACACAGGGAAGTGACACCGGGGAGCTGTTTTTT.

The V and J genes are TRBV28 and TRBJ1-1; D perhaps matches TRBD1 (5 bases). The length of the CDR3 is 13 residues. Germline V gene data show CDR1 as MDHEN and CDR2 as SYDVKM. The germline V and J ends were trimmed by 5 bases and 8 bases, with 15 bases remaining between them. In DNA, the CDR3 is TGTGCCAGCAGTGCCGACCGGGAGGGGGAAGCTTTCTTT. Protein: CASSADREGEAFF.

The V call is TRBV5-6, the J call TRBJ1-4; TRBD1 matches 8 bases. The CDR3 loop spans 13 amino acids. With 7 bases clipped from V and 5 bases from J, the junction kept 4 bases outside the gene matches. CDR1 is SGHDT and CDR2 is YYEEEE in the germline V gene. The CDR3 region has the DNA TGTGCCAGCGCCAGACAGGGGAATGAAAAACTGTTTTTT. Translated, it gives CASARQGNEKLFF.

This rearrangement joins TRBV9 to TRBJ1-4; D might be TRBD1 (5 bases). V was trimmed by 3 bases and J by 3 bases, leaving 9 bases between them. Germline CDR1 is SGDLS and CDR2 is YYNGEE. The CDR3 is made up of 14 amino acids. CDR3 in amino acids: CASSAGWSNEKLFF. DNA of the CDR3: TGTGCCAGCAGCGCAGGGTGGTCTAATGAAAAACTGTTTTTT.

The rearrangement links TRBV28 to TRBJ2-5; a weak D match, TRBD2 (5 bases). Germline V CDR1 and CDR2: MDHEN, SYDVKM. The CDR3 has 13 amino acids. Trimming cost V 3 bases and J 2 bases, with 7 bases left between them. The CDR3: CASSFREQETQYF. The DNA for the CDR3 is TGTGCCAGCAGTTTCCGGGAACAAGAGACCCAGTACTTC.

This sequence joins TRBV7-2 and TRBJ2-3, with 7 bases that match TRBD1. This CDR3 is built from 13 residues. V trimming: 8 bases; J trimming: 4 bases; junction bases outside the gene matches: 6. Germline lookup yields CDR1 SGHTA and CDR2 FQGNSA. CDR3 region: CASGYRGADTQYF. CDR3 nucleotide sequence: TGTGCCAGCGGCTACAGGGGAGCAGATACGCAGTATTTT.

This chain links TRBV2 with TRBJ2-3; 7 bases are a match to TRBD1. The CDR3 is 13 residues long. The V and J ends lost 6 bases and 8 bases, in that order; junction bases with no gene match: 8. Germline assignment: CDR1 SNHLY and CDR2 FYNNEI. CDR3 residues: CASSWDSQGTQYF. CDR3 sequence (DNA): TGTGCCAGCAGCTGGGACAGCCAGGGTACGCAGTATTTT.

The V call is TRBV19, the J call TRBJ2-5, with D unclear. Germline CDR1 is LNHDA and CDR2 is SQIVND (reference sequence). V lost 1 base to trimming and J lost 5 bases, with 20 bases between them. This CDR3 is 17 amino acids long. DNA of the CDR3: TGTGCCAGTAGTATAGCCAGCCGGGCCATCGGCAGGGAGACCCAGTACTTC. It encodes CASSIASRAIGRETQYF.

V gene TRBV6-1 combines with J gene TRBJ1-5; 7 nucleotides agree with TRBD1. The CDR3 covers 15 residues. From germline, CDR1 is MNHNS and CDR2 SASEGT. With V trimmed by 8 bases and J by 3 bases, 10 bases remained unmatched. The CDR3, as DNA: TGTGCCAGCCGCGACAGGGAGGGGAACAATCAGCCCCAGCATTTT. Translation gives CASRDREGNNQPQHF.

V gene TRBV10-3 combines with J gene TRBJ2-5; 9 nucleotides line up with TRBD2. Germline CDR1 ENHRY, CDR2 SYGVKD. The CDR3 length is 15 residues. V was clipped by 6 bases and J by 5 bases; unmatched bases: 10. The CDR3 sequence: CAIRTDLSGRETQYF. The CDR3 DNA sequence: TGTGCCATCAGGACTGATCTAAGCGGGAGGGAGACCCAGTACTTC.

The chain carries TRBV14 and TRBJ2-7; D not resolved. Between the trimmed V and J ends, which lost 0 bases and 0 bases, there was a span of 9 bases. Germline V gene sequence: CDR1 SGHDN, CDR2 FVKESK. The CDR3 consists of 15 residues. Here the CDR3 reads CASSQDRWGSYEQYF. In DNA form, the CDR3 reads TGTGCCAGCAGCCAAGATAGGTGGGGCTCCTACGAGCAGTACTTC.

V gene TRBV6-5 combines with J gene TRBJ1-1; D gene ambiguous. V was cut by 5 bases and J by 1 base, with 8 bases left in between. Germline CDR1 and CDR2: MNHEY and SVGAGI. The CDR3 loop spans 13 amino acids. The CDR3 DNA reads as TGTGCCAGCAGTCACCACAAGAACACTGAAGCTTTCTTT. It yields the protein CASSHHKNTEAFF.

V usage is TRBV20-1 and J usage is TRBJ2-1; unclear D gene. With 7 bases removed from V and 7 bases from J, the gap between germline ends came to 11 bases. Germline V gives CDR1 DFQATT, CDR2 SNEGSKA (reference sequence). This CDR3 has 11 amino acids. CDR3 loop: CSEKDRNEQFF. CDR3 DNA: TGCAGTGAGAAGGATAGGAATGAGCAGTTCTTC.

The chain links TRBV29-1 to TRBJ1-5; D is possibly TRBD1 (5 bases). Germline V lookup: CDR1 SQVTM, CDR2 ANQGSEA. The CDR3 loop spans 13 amino acids. The germline V and J ends were trimmed by 4 bases and 3 bases, with 10 bases remaining between them. CDR3 DNA sequence: TGCAGCGTTGCTCAGGGTACCAATCAGCCCCAGCATTTT. Encoded protein: CSVAQGTNQPQHF. The variable domain in full, completed from reference TRBV29-1 and TRBJ1-5, reads SAVISQKPSRDICQRGTSLTIQCQVDSQVTMMFWYRQQPGQSLTLIATANQGSEATYESGFVIDKFPISRPNLTFSTLTVSNMSPEDSSIYLCSVAQGTNQPQHFGDGTRLSIL.

The chain is built from TRBV5-4 and TRBJ1-5, with 7 bases identical to TRBD1. V shed 4 bases, J shed 6 bases, and the junction held 7 bases outside the gene matches. The CDR3 sequence is 14 residues long. Germline V CDR1 and CDR2: SGHNT, YYREEE (reference sequence). CDR3: CASSRDRDSQPQHF. The CDR3 DNA follows: TGTGCCAGCAGCCGAGACAGGGACAGTCAGCCCCAGCATTTT.